These 13 T cell receptor beta chains originate from one sample sequenced in a study of T cell clonality in common variable immunodeficiency. Sequencing was performed with immunoSEQ multiplex PCR; in TCRdb, only in-frame clones are kept and a portion is missing. This sample comprises 52,000 or so clones, none seen once only. The material sequenced was peripheral blood mononuclear cells. These receptors were taken from a person aged 18 to 70 in good health.

This clone was detected many times. The observed sequence ends 3 residues before the CDR3 terminus, with the missing tail filled in from the germline J gene. The chain has TRBV4-1 and TRBJ1-3; perhaps TRBD1 as D (6 bases). V gave up 4 bases and J gave up 3 bases, with 10 bases separating them. The CDR3 totals 14 residues. CDR1 and CDR2 from the germline V gene are MGHRA and YSYEKL. CDR3 DNA, as far as it was read: TGCGCCAGCAGCCCAACAGGGCTTGGAAACACC. Translating gives CASSPTGLGNT. The complete CDR3 reads CASSPTGLGNTIYF.

The sample holds many counts of this clone. The CDR3 end lies 3 residues beyond the end of the read and is filled in from the germline J gene. The chain couples TRBV2 to TRBJ1-2; 7 bases agree with TRBD1. V shed 6 bases, J shed 4 bases, and the junction held 5 bases outside the gene matches. Germline-derived CDR1 and CDR2 are SNHLY and FYNNEI. CDR3 length equals 13 residues. The CDR3 sequence is CASRPGQSYGYTF. The CDR3 DNA, read in part, is TGTGCCAGCAGACCGGGACAGTCCTATGGC. Full variable domain (outside the CDR3, taken from reference TRBV2 and TRBJ1-2): EPEVTQTPSHQVTQMGQEVILRCVPISNHLYFYWYRQILGQKVEFLVSFYNNEISEKSEIFDDQFSVERPDGSNFTLKIRSTKLEDSAMYFCASRPGQSYGYTFGSGTRLTVV.

This clone appeared many times. The read ends 3 residues early relative to the CDR3; the germline J gene fills the gap. The rearrangement uses TRBV7-2 and TRBJ2-5; 9 bases line up with TRBD2. J gave up 5 bases and V 5 bases, and 9 bases lay outside the gene matches. The CDR3 loop spans 15 amino acids. Germline assignment: CDR1 SGHTA and CDR2 FQGNSA. The CDR3 DNA, read in part, is TGTGCCAGCAGCCGAGGGCGGGGGGGCAGGGAGACC. This sequence encodes CASSRGRGGRET. The full-length CDR3 reads as CASSRGRGGRETQYF.

This clone was detected many times. The read falls 3 residues short of the CDR3 end, and the missing part is taken from the germline J gene. V gene TRBV30 combines with J gene TRBJ2-7, with D possibly matching TRBD1 (5 bases). This CDR3 has 14 residues. Germline V gene data show CDR1 as GTSNPN and CDR2 as SVGIG (reference sequence). V lost 0 bases and J lost 5, with 14 bases in between. Incomplete CDR3 DNA: TGTGCCTGGAGTGTAGGTCTGGAAGGGGACGAG. It specifies CAWSVGLEGDE. The complete CDR3 protein is CAWSVGLEGDEQYF.

This clone was picked up many times. The read finishes 3 residues shy of the CDR3 end, and the germline J gene is used to complete it. The gene calls are TRBV18 and TRBJ2-6, with no clear D. The CDR3 runs 16 residues. V lost 2 bases, J lost 2 bases, and 10 bases lay in between. CDR1 and CDR2 from the germline V gene are KGHSH and LQKENI. This CDR3 is CASSPFRQPGANVLTF. The sequenced CDR3 bases are TGTGCCAGCTCACCATTTCGACAACCTGGGGCCAACGTC.

This clone was detected ten times or more. CDR3 DNA (partial): TGTGCCAGCAGTTATAGCGGGGGCCTCAGAAAGACC. The encoded protein is CASSYSGGLRKT. The entire CDR3 protein is CASSYSGGLRKTQYF. The rearrangement uses TRBV6-2 or TRBV6-3 and TRBJ2-5; 9 bases fit TRBD2. The DNA ends 3 residues before the CDR3 does, and the rest of the CDR3 is filled in from the germline J gene. Germline CDR1 reads MNHEY; CDR2 reads SVGEGT. Trimming at V came to 3 bases and at J to 6 bases, leaving 8 bases not matched to a gene. The CDR3 covers 15 residues.

This clone was picked up many times. With the read ending 3 residues before the CDR3 end, the germline J gene is used to fill in that end. V and J are TRBV20-1 and TRBJ2-3, with a possible D match to TRBD1 (6 bases). In germline, CDR1 is DFQATT, CDR2 SNEGSKA (reference sequence). The CDR3 loop spans 17 amino acids. The sequenced part of the CDR3 DNA is TGCAGTGCTAGTCCGATCGATGGAAGGGGGTACCAAGAGACG. This sequence encodes CSASPIDGRGYQET. In full, the CDR3 reads CSASPIDGRGYQETQYF.

This clone was picked up a small number of times. A much larger clone differs by one base, so this may be a read error. The read finishes 3 residues shy of the CDR3 end, and the germline J gene is used to complete it. This CDR3 is also generated by other DNA sequences in the sample. V is TRBV5-1 and J is TRBJ1-3, with no clear D. Germline V gene lookup returns CDR1 SGHRS and CDR2 YFSETQ. This CDR3 comprises 15 residues. The CDR3 sequence: CASTLAGNAGNTIYF. CDR3 bases read: TGCGCCAGCACCCTTGCGGGGAATGCTGGAAACACT.

This clone was seen many times. The read terminates 3 residues ahead of where the CDR3 ends, so the germline J gene completes it. The chain has TRBV19 and TRBJ2-2, with 7 positions matching TRBD2. Germline trimming cut 3 bases from V and 4 bases from J; bases unmatched to any gene: 2. CDR3 length: 14 residues. The germline V gene has CDR1 LNHDA and CDR2 SQIVND (reference sequence). The CDR3 sequence is CASSMGGGTGELFF. The sequenced CDR3 bases are TGTGCCAGTAGTATGGGCGGGGGCACCGGGGAG.

This clone was observed a few times. With the read ending 3 residues before the CDR3 end, the germline J gene is used to fill in that end. The chain joins TRBV5-4 to TRBJ2-5, with D tentatively TRBD2 (7 bases). The CDR3 is made up of 15 amino acids. Per germline, CDR1 SGHNT and CDR2 YYREEE (reference sequence). Trimming cost V 4 bases and J 5 bases, with 18 bases left between them. Partial CDR3 DNA: TGTGCCAGCAGCCCCGGGGGGCGATCGGCCGAGACC. This sequence encodes CASSPGGRSAET. The whole CDR3 reads CASSPGGRSAETQYF. Together with reference TRBV5-4 and TRBJ2-5, the CDR3 gives the full variable domain: ETGVTQSPTHLIKTRGQQVTLRCSSQSGHNTVSWYQQALGQGPQFIFQYYREEENGRGNFPPRFSGLQFPNYSSELNVNALELDDSALYLCASSPGGRSAETQYFGPGTRLLVL.

Many counts were recorded for this clone. The CDR3 extends 3 residues past the end of the read, so its final part is completed from the germline J gene. The V and J genes are TRBV28 and TRBJ2-2; possibly TRBD2 for D (6 bases). V was clipped by 4 bases and J by 6 bases, with 15 bases between them. The CDR3 totals 15 residues. The V gene's germline CDR1 is MDHEN and CDR2 SYDVKM. CDR3 DNA, as far as it was read: TGTGCCAGCAGTTCCGGGGGACTCCCTCCCGGGGAG. Residues: CASSSGGLPPGE. The whole CDR3 protein reads CASSSGGLPPGELFF.

A word on this clone: The CDR3 goes on 3 residues after the read ends, and that part is filled in from the germline J gene. This chain connects TRBV6-2 or TRBV6-3 to TRBJ1-2; no definite D call. CDR1 and CDR2 from the germline V gene are MNHEY and SVGEGT. This CDR3 region has 13 residues. The sequenced part of the CDR3 DNA is TGTGCCAGCAGTTCCGTAAACTACAATGAC. This sequence encodes CASSSVNYND. The complete CDR3 reads CASSSVNYNDYTF.

This clone was seen repeatedly, ten times or more. The sequenced fragment ends 3 residues before the CDR3 boundary, so the rest is inferred from the germline J gene. The chain carries TRBV5-1 and TRBJ1-1; D is uncertain. Germline CDR1 SGHRS, CDR2 YFSETQ. Between the trimmed V and J ends, which lost 4 bases and 5 bases, there was a span of 18 bases. CDR3 length: 15 residues. CDR3 bases read: TGCGCCAGCAGCCTAGAGACCCCCGGGGAAACTGAA. This codes for CASSLETPGETE. The complete CDR3 reads CASSLETPGETEAFF.